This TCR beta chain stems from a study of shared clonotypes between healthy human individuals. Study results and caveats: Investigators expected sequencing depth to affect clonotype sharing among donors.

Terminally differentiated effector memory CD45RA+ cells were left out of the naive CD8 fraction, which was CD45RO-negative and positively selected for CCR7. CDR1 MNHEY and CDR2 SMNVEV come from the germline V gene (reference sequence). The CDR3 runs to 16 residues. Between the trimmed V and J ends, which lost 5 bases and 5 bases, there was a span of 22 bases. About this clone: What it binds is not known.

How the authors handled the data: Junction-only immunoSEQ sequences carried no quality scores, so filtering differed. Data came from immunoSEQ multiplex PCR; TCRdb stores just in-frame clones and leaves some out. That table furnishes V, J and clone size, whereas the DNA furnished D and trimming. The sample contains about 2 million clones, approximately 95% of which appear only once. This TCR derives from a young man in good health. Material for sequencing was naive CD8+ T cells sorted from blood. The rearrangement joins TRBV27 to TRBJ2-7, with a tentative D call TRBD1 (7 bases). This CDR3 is CASSPPGGSPRDEQYF. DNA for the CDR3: TGTGCCAGCAGTCCCCCAGGGGGGAGCCCAAGGGACGAGCAGTACTTC.